This TCR beta chain is drawn from a study of human T cells and chemical hapten exposure. Study information: Patch tests applied 0.01% DPC to the upper back and were scored after 6 days. General observations from the study: The number of TCRs over 1 in 1000 frequency stayed unchanged after DPC.

The sample holds a few counts of this clonotype. Its antigen remains unidentified. Time point given: patch test 3, about 24 weeks after DPC sensitization. Treatment reported: therapeutic diphenylcyclopropenone sensitization with weekly scalp DPC. Library construction involved attaching unique molecular identifiers to individual cDNA molecules, which allowed quantitative, reproducible TCR counting. Original handling: Across samples, TCR counts had a median of roughly 100,000 and ranged from about 20,000 to 750,000. MiXCR, run by TCRdb on the RACE reads, gives a single entry per CDR3 protein. The V and J calls come from TCRdb's annotation, not from the publication. The sample has 180,000 or so distinct CDR3 sequences, about 25% seen once. This sequence was found in a woman in her 40s with alopecia areata. Some clones in this sample may be carry-over from other donors' samples. This specimen was whole blood, taken in connection with sensitization to the hapten diphenylcyclopropenone (DPC).

The CDR3 spells CASSQDASNTGELFF. CDR3 nucleotide sequence: TGCGCCAGCAGCCAAGATGCTTCGAACACCGGGGAGCTGTTTTTT. The chain couples TRBV4-3 to TRBJ2-2; D ambiguous. V was clipped by 0 bases and J by 0 bases, with 5 bases between them. There are 15 residues in the CDR3. The germline V gene has CDR1 LGHNA and CDR2 YSLEER.